This paragraph reports one TCR beta chain. Only in-frame clones appear in the TCRdb table, and some are missing; sequencing was by immunoSEQ multiplex PCR. The sample holds about 33,000 clones, around 90% seen once. The data belong to a study of blood T cell repertoires in COVID-19. The trim removed 4 bases at V and 0 bases at J, leaving 6 bases unmatched. The CDR3 consists of 17 residues. Germline assignment: CDR1 MGHRA and CDR2 YSYEKL. This TCR came from a human donor in a cohort sampled during active COVID-19. Material for sequencing was peripheral blood. The chain recombines TRBV4-1 with TRBJ2-6; TRBD1 aligns across 7 bases. The CDR3 here is CASSPSSGGSGANVLTF. CDR3 nucleotides: TGCGCCAGCAGCCCCTCCTCAGGGGGCTCTGGGGCCAACGTCCTGACTTTC.